This is a list of T cell receptor beta chains from one sample in a study of T cell responses to AZD1222 COVID-19 vaccine. Using immunoSEQ multiplex PCR, the repertoire was profiled, and TCRdb retains in-frame clones only, with some absent. The data contain roughly 55,000 clones, roughly nine tenths of them singletons. The sample consisted of peripheral blood, taken on day 0 of AZD1222 vaccination. The receptors shown here come from an adult in good health. The CDR3 runs from the conserved cysteine through the conserved F or W. The D gene is left open where the match is weak. Clone sizes are given selectively: once, few, many, or a class where the clone is expanded.

NA TRBJ2-7 TRBV7-9 TRBD1 14 CASSDRDRAVEQYF TGTGCCAGCAGCGACCGGGACAGAGCTGTCGAGCAGTACTTC
NA TRBJ2-7 TRBV3-1/TRBV3-2 TRBD1 15 CASSPRTGAGDEQYF TGTGCCAGCAGCCCCCGGACAGGGGCCGGGGACGAGCAGTACTTC
NA TRBJ1-6 TRBV6-2/TRBV6-3 NA 15 CASSYDGQGVSPLHF TGTGCCAGCAGTTACGACGGGCAGGGTGTTTCACCCCTCCACTTT
NA TRBJ1-2 TRBV3-1/TRBV3-2 NA 14 CASSRGYNNYGYTF TGTGCCAGCAGTCGCGGGTATAATAACTATGGCTACACCTTC
NA TRBJ1-5 TRBV18 NA 12 CASSPPNQPQHF TGTGCCAGCTCACCACCAAATCAGCCCCAGCATTTT
NA TRBJ2-7 TRBV18 TRBD1 15 CASSPQGQGANEQYF TGTGCCAGCTCACCACAAGGACAGGGGGCCAACGAGCAGTACTTC
NA TRBJ2-2 TRBV19 TRBD2 16 CASSIVGGRSAGELFF TGTGCCAGTAGTATAGTGGGCGGGAGATCGGCCGGGGAGCTGTTTTTT
NA TRBJ2-7 TRBV5-6 TRBD2 16 CASSLGLAGVAYEQYF TGTGCCAGCAGCTTGGGGTTAGCGGGAGTCGCCTACGAGCAGTACTTC
NA TRBJ2-1 TRBV27 NA 15 CASSLGLGEYNEQFF TGTGCCAGCAGCCTCGGACTGGGAGAGTACAATGAGCAGTTCTTC
NA TRBJ2-2 TRBV11-2 NA 16 CASSARPGENTGELFF TGTGCCAGCAGCGCTCGTCCTGGGGAGAACACCGGGGAGCTGTTTTTT
few TRBJ1-6 TRBV6-5 NA 16 CASSYWGHEYNSPLHF TGTGCCAGCAGTTACTGGGGACACGAATATAATTCACCCCTCCACTTT
NA TRBJ1-3 TRBV28 TRBD1 13 CASSLARGHTIYF TGTGCCAGCAGTTTAGCCAGGGGGCACACCATATATTTT
NA TRBJ1-2 TRBV9 NA 16 CASSVGLGSFNYGYTF TGTGCCAGCAGCGTAGGTTTGGGTTCTTTCAACTATGGCTACACCTTC
NA TRBJ1-5 TRBV5-1 NA 18 CASSSPRALERSNQPQHF TGCGCCAGCAGCTCGCCCCGGGCGCTAGAGAGGAGCAATCAGCCCCAGCATTTT
once TRBJ2-7 TRBV13 NA 15 CASSLGRNRLGEQYF TGTGCCAGCAGCTTAGGCCGGAACAGGTTGGGGGAGCAGTACTTC
few TRBJ1-1 TRBV15 TRBD1 14 CATSTEGANTEAFF TGTGCCACCAGCACCGAGGGGGCGAACACTGAAGCTTTCTTT
NA TRBJ1-5 TRBV28 NA 13 CASSPPRNQPQHF TGTGCCAGCAGCCCACCGAGGAATCAGCCCCAGCATTTT
NA TRBJ2-1 TRBV27 NA 15 CASSPEVREYNEQFF TGTGCCAGCAGTCCGGAGGTGCGGGAATACAATGAGCAGTTCTTC
once TRBJ1-4 TRBV2 TRBD1 13 CASSTGGGEKLFF TGTGCCAGCAGTACAGGGGGCGGTGAAAAACTGTTTTTT
NA TRBJ1-4 TRBV7-9 TRBD1 15 CASSPNQGANEKLFF TGTGCCAGCAGCCCAAACCAGGGGGCTAATGAAAAACTGTTTTTT
NA TRBJ2-2 TRBV11-2 NA 14 CATTIRAGTGELFF TGTGCCACCACTATAAGGGCGGGGACCGGGGAGCTGTTTTTT
NA TRBJ2-1 TRBV5-4 TRBD1 13 CASSLAGGNEQFF TGTGCCAGCAGCTTGGCAGGGGGCAATGAGCAGTTCTTC
NA TRBJ1-3 TRBV28 NA 14 CASSFSVSGNTIYF TGTGCCAGCAGTTTTTCGGTCTCTGGAAACACCATATATTTT
NA TRBJ1-5 TRBV10-3 NA 13 CAISVGEVQPQHF TGTGCCATCAGTGTAGGGGAAGTCCAGCCCCAGCATTTT
NA TRBJ2-2 TRBV28 NA 13 CASSLRDGGELFF TGTGCCAGCAGTTTAAGGGACGGCGGGGAGCTGTTTTTT
NA TRBJ2-1 TRBV5-1 NA 15 CASSATGDSYNEQFF TGCGCCAGCAGCGCAACGGGGGACTCCTACAATGAGCAGTTCTTC
NA TRBJ2-1 TRBV6-2/TRBV6-3 TRBD1 16 CASSPPTGSVGGQQFF TGTGCCAGCAGCCCACCGACAGGGTCAGTCGGTGGACAGCAGTTCTTC
NA TRBJ1-4 TRBV27 TRBD1 15 CASRQGLATNEKLFF TGTGCCAGCAGACAGGGGCTCGCAACTAATGAAAAACTGTTTTTT
NA TRBJ1-2 TRBV2 TRBD1 12 CASTRDSYGYTF TGTGCCAGCACCCGGGACAGCTATGGCTACACCTTC
NA TRBJ2-7 TRBV19 NA 13 CASSRGSSYEQYF TGTGCCAGTAGTAGAGGGAGCTCCTACGAGCAGTACTTC
NA TRBJ2-7 TRBV6-1 NA 11 CASSEDYEQYF TGTGCCAGCAGTGAGGACTACGAGCAGTACTTC
NA TRBJ1-2 TRBV24-1 NA 13 CATSDRGQGGYTF TGTGCCACCAGTGACCGGGGCCAGGGAGGCTACACCTTC
NA TRBJ2-5 TRBV7-9 NA 12 CASNQGQETQYF TGTGCCAGCAACCAGGGGCAGGAGACCCAGTACTTC
NA TRBJ1-6 TRBV11-2 NA 19 CASSLGQFPQSSYNSPLHF TGTGCCAGCAGCTTAGGACAGTTCCCTCAGAGCTCCTATAATTCACCCCTCCACTTT
NA TRBJ2-1 TRBV2 NA 18 CASSEAGFRGGSFNEQFF TGTGCCAGCAGTGAAGCGGGGTTTCGAGGGGGAAGTTTCAATGAGCAGTTCTTC
once TRBJ2-2 TRBV21-1 NA 20 CASSKDPLAGGDVITGELFF TGTGCCAGCAGCAAAGATCCCCTAGCGGGAGGCGATGTAATCACCGGGGAGCTGTTTTTT
NA TRBJ1-2 TRBV27 TRBD1 18 CASSLSRDRGGTNYGYTF TGTGCCAGCAGTTTATCTCGGGACAGGGGGGGGACTAACTATGGCTACACCTTC
NA TRBJ1-6 TRBV5-4 NA 16 CASSLGGAGRNSPLHF TGTGCCAGCAGCTTGGGCGGGGCAGGGAGGAATTCACCCCTCCACTTT
NA TRBJ1-5 TRBV18 TRBD1 15 CASSPTGDSNQPQHF TGTGCCAGCTCACCGACAGGGGATAGCAATCAGCCCCAGCATTTT
NA TRBJ2-1 TRBV10-3 TRBD2 14 CAISSLSGSNEQFF TGTGCCATCAGTTCTCTTAGCGGGAGCAATGAGCAGTTCTTC
once TRBJ2-5 TRBV5-1 NA 16 CASSLGLGARGETQYF TGCGCCAGCAGCTTGGGACTAGGAGCGAGGGGGGAGACCCAGTACTTC
NA TRBJ2-5 TRBV2 TRBD2 17 CASTLFLLAGSQETQYF TGTGCCAGCACCCTTTTCCTGCTAGCGGGATCCCAAGAGACCCAGTACTTC